These T cell receptor beta chains were read from a single sample in a study of a mutant IDH1 vaccine in newly diagnosed glioma. TCRdb's copy holds only in-frame clones and misses some; the assay was immunoSEQ multiplex PCR. The sample holds tens of thousands of clones, 85% to 90% seen once. Their antigen targets remain unknown. Sequenced material: PBMCs, taken from a glioma patient whose treatment included an IDH1 peptide vaccine. The source of these receptors is a man in his forties or fifties with glioma. Both conserved end residues are part of each CDR3. The order of the fields is V gene, clone size, D gene, CDR3 length, J gene, CDR3 protein, CDR3 DNA. D genes are given only for firm matches. For some rows the clone size is stated as once, few or many, or as a class when expanded; others skip it.

V: TRBV6-1; size: NA; D: NA; length: 16; J: TRBJ2-7; CDR3: CASSEVVGTGLREQYF; DNA: TGTGCCAGCAGTGAAGTAGTCGGGACGGGATTGCGGGAGCAGTACTTC
V: TRBV14; size: NA; D: TRBD2; length: 14; J: TRBJ2-5; CDR3: CASSPLLGGLASDF; DNA: TGTGCCAGCAGCCCCCTTCTGGGAGGACTAGCGTCAGACTTC
V: TRBV2; size: NA; D: NA; length: 12; J: TRBJ2-7; CDR3: CATLIGAYEQYF; DNA: TGTGCCACCTTAATTGGGGCCTACGAGCAGTACTTC
V: TRBV5-4; size: NA; D: TRBD2; length: 17; J: TRBJ2-3; CDR3: CASSFFQFSGRSVTQYF; DNA: TGTGCCAGCAGCTTCTTCCAGTTTAGCGGGAGGAGTGTTACGCAGTATTTT
V: TRBV20-1; size: once; D: NA; length: 11; J: TRBJ2-2; CDR3: CSARLDGELFF; DNA: TGCAGTGCTCGCTTGGACGGGGAGCTGTTTTTT
V: TRBV5-1; size: NA; D: NA; length: 13; J: TRBJ1-4; CDR3: CASSLMTNEKLFF; DNA: TGCGCCAGCAGCTTGATGACTAATGAAAAACTGTTTTTT
V: TRBV5-1; size: once; D: TRBD1; length: 16; J: TRBJ2-3; CDR3: CASSVGTGRRTDTQYF; DNA: TGCGCCAGCAGCGTGGGGACAGGGAGGCGCACAGATACGCAGTATTTT
V: TRBV29-1; size: NA; D: TRBD2; length: 15; J: TRBJ2-1; CDR3: CSVDGTSGNYNEQFF; DNA: TGCAGCGTTGACGGGACTAGCGGGAACTACAATGAGCAGTTCTTC
V: TRBV27; size: NA; D: NA; length: 13; J: TRBJ2-7; CDR3: CASSSGAPYEQYF; DNA: TGTGCCAGCAGTTCAGGGGCCCCCTACGAGCAGTACTTC
V: TRBV4-1; size: NA; D: TRBD2; length: 16; J: TRBJ2-7; CDR3: CASSRPGLAGNYEQYF; DNA: TGCGCCAGCAGCCGACCGGGACTAGCGGGGAACTACGAGCAGTACTTC
V: TRBV6-1; size: NA; D: NA; length: 15; J: TRBJ1-5; CDR3: CASREYRRGNQPQHF; DNA: TGTGCCAGCAGGGAGTACAGGCGAGGGAATCAGCCCCAGCATTTT
V: TRBV5-1; size: NA; D: NA; length: 15; J: TRBJ2-1; CDR3: CASSLDLVGINEQFF; DNA: TGCGCCAGCAGCTTGGACTTGGTGGGGATCAATGAGCAGTTCTTC